This T cell receptor (beta chain) comes out of a study of early T cells in non-severe SARS-CoV-2 infection. Study overall: Sequencing used unsorted whole-blood bulk RNA, so chains lack pairing.

The CDR3 spans 14 residues. The ends were cut back, 9 bases at V and 3 bases at J, with 17 bases in the middle. Germline CDR1 KGHDR, CDR2 SFDVKD. This clonotype was picked up a small number of times. Its specificity is unknown. Study-wide points: CD4 and private specificities were missed by VDJdb matching, which favored anti-spike CD8 responses.

Unique molecular identifiers (one per individual cDNA molecule) were attached. TCRdb fed the 5' RACE reads into MiXCR, producing one record per CDR3 protein. This table holds about 89,000 distinct CDR3 sequences, roughly 15% found once. The chain is built from TRBV24-1 and TRBJ2-7; tentatively, D is TRBD2 (6 bases). The clonotype originates from an adult who was a healthcare worker with PCR-confirmed SARS-CoV-2 infection or an uninfected control (not recorded which). The input for sequencing was whole blood, taken at baseline. DNA of the CDR3: TGTGCCACCTTACGCCCCGGAGGGAGCTACGAGCAGTACTTC. Translating gives CATLRPGGSYEQYF.